This TCR beta chain is from a study of blood T cells in healthy people across ages. In germline, CDR1 is KGHSH, CDR2 LQKENI. With V trimmed by 4 bases and J by 0 bases, 11 bases remained unmatched. The CDR3 has 18 amino acids. Every sample yielded at least 6.5 million isolated PBMCs. Using a J-beta primer mix together with a sample-barcoded 5' primer, a second PCR was run for about 6 to 12 cycles. TCRdb reprocessed the 5' RACE reads via MiXCR and lists one record per CDR3 protein. The sample records hundreds of thousands of distinct CDR3 sequences, under 25% being singletons. The source is a man in his sixties or seventies in good health. The chain recombines TRBV18 with TRBJ1-4; 7 nucleotides match TRBD1. The specimen was blood. The CDR3, as DNA: TGTGCCAGCTCACAGACGACAGGGAGGTCTGCAACTAATGAAAAACTGTTTTTT. This sequence encodes CASSQTTGRSATNEKLFF.